This T cell receptor (beta chain) derives from a study of OX40 agonist ivuxolimab in advanced cancers. Study outcomes and limitations: Low clonal expansion, among the lowest seen, marked partial responders at 0.1-3.0 mg/kg.

A word on this clone: Its antigen is undetermined. Other nucleotide sequences in the sample specify the same CDR3.

There are 15 residues in the CDR3. Germline CDR1 and CDR2: SGHTA and FQGTGA. V lost 0 bases to trimming and J lost 8 bases; unmatched junction nucleotides: 2. Some clones are missing from TCRdb's copy, which holds only in-frame ones; the method was immunoSEQ multiplex PCR. This table holds roughly 100,000 clones, around 90% found once. The sequencing used CD4+ or CD8+ T cells sorted from blood, collected in a trial of the OX40 agonist ivuxolimab. This TCR was recovered from an adult with an advanced solid tumor such as melanoma, head and neck, liver or kidney cancer. The chain couples TRBV7-3 to TRBJ2-1, with 12 nucleotides matching TRBD2. The CDR3 reads CASSLTASGRDEQFF. CDR3 nucleotides: TGTGCCAGCAGCTTAACGGCTAGCGGGAGGGATGAGCAGTTCTTC.